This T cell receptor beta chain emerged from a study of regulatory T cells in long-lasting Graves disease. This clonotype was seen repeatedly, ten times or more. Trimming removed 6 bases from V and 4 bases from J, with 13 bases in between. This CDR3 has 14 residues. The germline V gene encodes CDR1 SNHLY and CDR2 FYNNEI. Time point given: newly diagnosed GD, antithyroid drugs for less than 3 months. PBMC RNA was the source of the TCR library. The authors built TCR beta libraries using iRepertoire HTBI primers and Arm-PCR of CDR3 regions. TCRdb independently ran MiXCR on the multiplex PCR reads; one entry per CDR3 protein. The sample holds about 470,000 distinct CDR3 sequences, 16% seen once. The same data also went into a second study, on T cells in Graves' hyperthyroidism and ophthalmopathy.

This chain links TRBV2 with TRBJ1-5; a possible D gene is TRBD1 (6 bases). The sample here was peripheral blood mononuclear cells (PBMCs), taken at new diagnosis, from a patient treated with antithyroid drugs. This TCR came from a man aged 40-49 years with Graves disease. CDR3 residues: CASRPPGANQPQHF. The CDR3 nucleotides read TGTGCCAGCAGACCTCCAGGGGCGAATCAGCCCCAGCATTTT.